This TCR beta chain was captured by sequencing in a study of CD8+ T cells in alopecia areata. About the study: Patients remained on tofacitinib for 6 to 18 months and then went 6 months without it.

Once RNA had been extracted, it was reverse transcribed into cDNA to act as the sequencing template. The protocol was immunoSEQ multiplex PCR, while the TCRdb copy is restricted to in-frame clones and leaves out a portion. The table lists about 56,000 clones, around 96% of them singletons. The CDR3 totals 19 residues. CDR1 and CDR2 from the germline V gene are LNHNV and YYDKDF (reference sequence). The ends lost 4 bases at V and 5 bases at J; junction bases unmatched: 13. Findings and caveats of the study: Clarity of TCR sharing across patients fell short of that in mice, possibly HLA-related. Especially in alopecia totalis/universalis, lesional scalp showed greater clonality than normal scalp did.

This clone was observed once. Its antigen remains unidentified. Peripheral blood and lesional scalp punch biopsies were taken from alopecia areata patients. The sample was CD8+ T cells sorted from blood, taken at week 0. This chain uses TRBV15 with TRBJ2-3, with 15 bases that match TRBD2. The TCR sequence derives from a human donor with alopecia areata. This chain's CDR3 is CATSTGLAGGLRPVDTQYF. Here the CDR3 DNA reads TGTGCCACCAGCACGGGACTAGCGGGGGGCCTAAGACCCGTAGATACGCAGTATTTT.